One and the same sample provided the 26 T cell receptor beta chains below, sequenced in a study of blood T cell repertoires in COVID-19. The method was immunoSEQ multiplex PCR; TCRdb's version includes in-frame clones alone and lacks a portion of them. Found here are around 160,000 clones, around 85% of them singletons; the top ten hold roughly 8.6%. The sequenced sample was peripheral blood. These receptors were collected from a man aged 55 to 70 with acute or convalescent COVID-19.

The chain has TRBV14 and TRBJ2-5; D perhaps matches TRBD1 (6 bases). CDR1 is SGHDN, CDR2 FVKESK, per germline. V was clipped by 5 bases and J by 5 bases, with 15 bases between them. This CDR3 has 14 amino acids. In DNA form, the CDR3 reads TGTGCCAGCAGCGCAAGACAGGTCCTGGAGACCCAGTACTTC. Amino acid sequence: CASSARQVLETQYF.

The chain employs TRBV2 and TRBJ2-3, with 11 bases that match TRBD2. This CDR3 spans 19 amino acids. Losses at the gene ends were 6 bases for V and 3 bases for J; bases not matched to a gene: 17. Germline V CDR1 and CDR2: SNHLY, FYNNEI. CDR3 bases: TGTGCCAGCAGCCAACAGGATAAGTCTAGCGGGAGGTTGACAGATACGCAGTATTTT. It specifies CASSQQDKSSGRLTDTQYF.

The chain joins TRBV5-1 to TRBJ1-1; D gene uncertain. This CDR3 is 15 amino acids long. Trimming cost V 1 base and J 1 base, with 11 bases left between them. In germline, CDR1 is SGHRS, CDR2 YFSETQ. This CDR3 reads CASSLSPGSNTEAFF. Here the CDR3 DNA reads TGCGCCAGCAGCTTGTCCCCAGGATCGAACACTGAAGCTTTCTTT.

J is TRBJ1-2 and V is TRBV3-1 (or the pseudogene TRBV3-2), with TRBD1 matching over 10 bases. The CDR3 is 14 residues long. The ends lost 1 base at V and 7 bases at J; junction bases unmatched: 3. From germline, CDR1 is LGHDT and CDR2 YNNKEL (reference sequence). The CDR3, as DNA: TGTGCCAGCAGCCAAGGACAGGGGGCCGGTGGCTACACCTTC. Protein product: CASSQGQGAGGYTF.

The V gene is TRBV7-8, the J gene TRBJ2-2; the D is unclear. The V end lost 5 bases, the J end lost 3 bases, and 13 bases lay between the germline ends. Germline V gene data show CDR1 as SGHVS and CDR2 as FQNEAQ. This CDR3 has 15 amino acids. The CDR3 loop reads CASSPRGGDTGELFF. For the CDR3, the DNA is TGTGCCAGCAGCCCCCGAGGCGGCGACACCGGGGAGCTGTTTTTT.

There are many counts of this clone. The CDR3 region has the DNA TGTGCCAGCAGATACAGAGGTGATTACAATGAGCAGTTCTTC. Translating it yields CASRYRGDYNEQFF. The rearrangement uses TRBV6-2 or TRBV6-3 and TRBJ2-1; D is unresolved. The CDR3 contains 14 residues. V was cut by 6 bases and J by 4 bases, with 13 bases left in between. Germline V gives CDR1 MNHEY, CDR2 SVGEGT.

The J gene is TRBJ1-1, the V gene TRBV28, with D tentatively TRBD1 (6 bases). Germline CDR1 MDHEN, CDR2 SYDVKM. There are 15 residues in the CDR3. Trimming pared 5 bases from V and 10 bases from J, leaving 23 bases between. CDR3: CASSPGARLHRLAFF. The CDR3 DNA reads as TGTGCCAGCAGTCCAGGGGCCCGGCTTCACCGATTAGCTTTCTTT.

CDR3 in DNA: TGTGCCAGCGCCACAGGGCTAGCGGTCTACAATGAGCAGTTCTTC. Protein: CASATGLAVYNEQFF. The chain has TRBV5-8 and TRBJ2-1, with D possibly matching TRBD2 (7 bases). Trimming cost V 7 bases and J 3 bases, with 17 bases left between them. Per the germline V gene, CDR1 is SGHTS and CDR2 is YDEGEE. The CDR3 spans 15 residues.

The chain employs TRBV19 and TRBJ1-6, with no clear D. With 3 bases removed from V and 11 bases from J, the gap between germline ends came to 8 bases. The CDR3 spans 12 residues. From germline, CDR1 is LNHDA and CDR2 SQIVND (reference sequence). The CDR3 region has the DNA TGTGCCAGTAGTATCGCGGCAACACCCCTCCACTTT. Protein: CASSIAATPLHF.

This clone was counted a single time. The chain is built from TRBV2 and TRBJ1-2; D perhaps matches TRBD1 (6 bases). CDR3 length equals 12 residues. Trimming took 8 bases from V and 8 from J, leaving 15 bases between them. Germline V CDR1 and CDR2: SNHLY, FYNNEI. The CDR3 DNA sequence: TGTGCCAGCGAATCCACAGGGATGGGCTACACCTTC. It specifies CASESTGMGYTF.

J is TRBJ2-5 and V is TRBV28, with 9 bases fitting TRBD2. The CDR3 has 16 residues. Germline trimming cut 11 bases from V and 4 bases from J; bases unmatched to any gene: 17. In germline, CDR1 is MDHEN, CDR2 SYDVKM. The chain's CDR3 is CARGVHWRGGRETQYF. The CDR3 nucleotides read TGTGCCCGCGGGGTCCACTGGCGGGGGGGGCGAGAGACCCAGTACTTC.

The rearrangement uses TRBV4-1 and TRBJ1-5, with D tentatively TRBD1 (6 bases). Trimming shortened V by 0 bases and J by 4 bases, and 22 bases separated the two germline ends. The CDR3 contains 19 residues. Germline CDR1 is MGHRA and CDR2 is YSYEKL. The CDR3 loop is CASSQDAAQGLIGNQPQHF. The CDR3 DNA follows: TGCGCCAGCAGCCAAGATGCGGCGCAGGGGTTGATTGGAAATCAGCCCCAGCATTTT.

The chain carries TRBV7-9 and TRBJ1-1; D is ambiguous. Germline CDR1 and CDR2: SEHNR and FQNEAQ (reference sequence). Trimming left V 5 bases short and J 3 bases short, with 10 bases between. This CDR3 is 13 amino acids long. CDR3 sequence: CASSPLGDTEAFF. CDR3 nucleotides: TGTGCCAGCAGCCCTCTCGGGGACACTGAAGCTTTCTTT. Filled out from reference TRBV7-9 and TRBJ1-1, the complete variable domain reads DTGVSQNPRHKITKRGQNVTFRCDPISEHNRLYWYRQTLGQGPEFLTYFQNEAQLEKSRLLSDRFSAERPKGSFSTLEIQRTEQGDSAMYLCASSPLGDTEAFFGQGTRLTVV.

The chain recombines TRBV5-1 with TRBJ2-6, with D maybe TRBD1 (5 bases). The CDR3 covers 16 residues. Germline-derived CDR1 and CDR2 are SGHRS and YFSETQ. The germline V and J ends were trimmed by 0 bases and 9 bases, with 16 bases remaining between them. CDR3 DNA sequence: TGCGCCAGCAGCTTGGCCTTGCAGGGTTCGGGCAACGTCCTGACTTTC. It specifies CASSLALQGSGNVLTF.

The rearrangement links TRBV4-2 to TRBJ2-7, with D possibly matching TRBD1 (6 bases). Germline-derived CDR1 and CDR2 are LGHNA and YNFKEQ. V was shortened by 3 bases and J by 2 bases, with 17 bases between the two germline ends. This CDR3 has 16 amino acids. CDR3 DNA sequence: TGTGCCAGCAGCCAGGACCGGGACACCACCACCTACGAGCAGTACTTC. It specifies CASSQDRDTTTYEQYF.

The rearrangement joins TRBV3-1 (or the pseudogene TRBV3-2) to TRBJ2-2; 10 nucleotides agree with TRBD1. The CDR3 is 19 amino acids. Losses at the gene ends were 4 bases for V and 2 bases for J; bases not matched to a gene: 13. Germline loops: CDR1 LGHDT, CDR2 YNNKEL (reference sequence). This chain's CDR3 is CASSPRQGASSTNTGELFF. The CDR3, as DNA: TGTGCCAGCAGCCCTCGACAGGGGGCCTCCTCAACAAACACCGGGGAGCTGTTTTTT.

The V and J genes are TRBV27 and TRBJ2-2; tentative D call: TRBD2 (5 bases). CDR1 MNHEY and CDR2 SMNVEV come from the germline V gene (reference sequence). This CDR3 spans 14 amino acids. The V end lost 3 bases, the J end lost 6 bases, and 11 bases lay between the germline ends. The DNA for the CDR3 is TGTGCCAGCAGTTTGGAGCGGCCTCCCGGGGAGCTGTTTTTT. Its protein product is CASSLERPPGELFF.

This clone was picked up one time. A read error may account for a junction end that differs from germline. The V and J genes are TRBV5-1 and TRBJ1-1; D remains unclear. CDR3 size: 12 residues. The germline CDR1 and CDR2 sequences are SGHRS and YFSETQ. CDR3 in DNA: TGCGCCAGCAGGTTGGACCTTAGTGAAGCTTTCTTT. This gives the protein CASRLDLSEAFF.

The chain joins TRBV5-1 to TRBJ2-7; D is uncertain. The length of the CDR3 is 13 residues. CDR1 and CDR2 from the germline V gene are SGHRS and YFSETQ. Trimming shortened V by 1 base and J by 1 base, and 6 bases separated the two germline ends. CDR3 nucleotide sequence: TGCGCCAGCAGCTTGACTATTTCCTACGAGCAGTACTTC. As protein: CASSLTISYEQYF.

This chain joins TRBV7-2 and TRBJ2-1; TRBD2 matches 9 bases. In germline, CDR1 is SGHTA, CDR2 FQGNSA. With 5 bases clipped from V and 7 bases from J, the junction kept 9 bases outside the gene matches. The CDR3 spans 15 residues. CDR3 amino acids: CASSKRTSETNEQFF. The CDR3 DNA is TGTGCCAGCAGCAAGAGGACTAGCGAGACAAATGAGCAGTTCTTC.

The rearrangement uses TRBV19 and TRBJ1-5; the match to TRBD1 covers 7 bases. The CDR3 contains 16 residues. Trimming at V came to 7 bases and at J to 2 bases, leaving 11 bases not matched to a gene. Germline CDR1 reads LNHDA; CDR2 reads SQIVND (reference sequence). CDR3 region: CASTLGRGLGNQPQHF. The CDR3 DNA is TGTGCCAGTACCCTGGGAAGGGGGCTTGGCAATCAGCCCCAGCATTTT.

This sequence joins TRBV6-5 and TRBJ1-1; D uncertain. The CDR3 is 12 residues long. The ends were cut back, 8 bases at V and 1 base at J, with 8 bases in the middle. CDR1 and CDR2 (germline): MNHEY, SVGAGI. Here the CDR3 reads CASRLGNTEAFF. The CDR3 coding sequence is TGTGCCAGCCGCCTAGGGAACACTGAAGCTTTCTTT.

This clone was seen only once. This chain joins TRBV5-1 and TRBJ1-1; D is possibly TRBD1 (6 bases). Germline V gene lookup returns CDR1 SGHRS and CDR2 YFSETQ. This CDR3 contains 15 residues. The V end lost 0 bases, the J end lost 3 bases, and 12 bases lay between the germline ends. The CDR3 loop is CASSLGRRGYTEAFF. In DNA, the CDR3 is TGCGCCAGCAGCTTGGGTCGCAGGGGATACACTGAAGCTTTCTTT.

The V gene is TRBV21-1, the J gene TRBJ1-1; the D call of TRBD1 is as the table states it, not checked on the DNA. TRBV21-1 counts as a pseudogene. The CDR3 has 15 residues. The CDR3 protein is CASSVGDSLNTEAFF. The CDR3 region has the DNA TGTGCCAGCAGCGTGGGGGACAGTTTGAACACTGAAGCTTTCTTT.

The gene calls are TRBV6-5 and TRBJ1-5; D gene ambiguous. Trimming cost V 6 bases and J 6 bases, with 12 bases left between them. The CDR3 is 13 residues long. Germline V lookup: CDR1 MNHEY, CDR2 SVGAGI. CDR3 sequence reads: CASSREWGQPQHF. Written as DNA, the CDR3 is TGTGCCAGCAGCCGGGAGTGGGGTCAGCCCCAGCATTTT.

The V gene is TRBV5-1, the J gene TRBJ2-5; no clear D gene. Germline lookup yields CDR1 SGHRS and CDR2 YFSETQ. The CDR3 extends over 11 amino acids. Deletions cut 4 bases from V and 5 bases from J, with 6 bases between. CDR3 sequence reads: CASSIEETQYF. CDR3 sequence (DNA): TGCGCCAGCAGCATCGAGGAGACCCAGTACTTC.